This T cell receptor beta chain was sequenced in a study of blood T cell repertoires in COVID-19 (dated by TCRdb to 2018 to 2020). Turning to the overall study: The collaborator samples originated in the United States, Italy and Spain and spanned the acute and convalescent phases of COVID-19. The prospective study material was composed of cDNA or gDNA derived from T cells, B-cell-depleted T cells, or PBMCs. The dataset comprised deeply sampled blood TCRbeta repertoires from subjects exposed to, actively infected with, or recovered from COVID-19. Samples came from the ongoing ImmuneRACE study (first 160 participants) plus 1,254 subjects from 6 global collaborators. The repertoires were released in a freely available public database intended as a resource for research on the immune response to SARS-CoV-2. Where available, HLA class I and class II types were taken from metadata supplied by the sample provider and were not determined by assay-based typing. The sample metadata nearly always contained a de-identified subject ID, COVID-19 status, age in years and sex.

The collaborating institutions used their own protocols to collect whole blood in K2EDTA tubes. For TCRbeta analysis, collaborators shipped samples in one of three forms: frozen whole blood, isolated PBMCs, or DNA extracted from either of those sample types. Points the paper makes about the study in general: How much clinical and demographic metadata was included differed by source and by participant, and the metadata was provided uncurated.

Reading from cysteine to phenylalanine, the CDR3 counts 13 amino acids. Only the CDR3 portion is preserved as DNA: 39 bases, with reading frame beginning at the first base. V and J are truncated by 10 bases and 0 bases respectively, leaving an intervening sequence of 12 bases. Reading the germline V gene gives CDR1 MNHEY and CDR2 SVGAGI. In regard to this clone: This clone's antigen is unknown. It has no much larger one-base neighbor in the sample; base qualities were not kept.

TCRbeta CDR3 regions were amplified from genomic DNA by means of the immunoSEQ Assay, a bias-controlled multiplex PCR. The original methods were these. The number of nucleated cells in each sample was estimated by amplification of reference gene primers within the assay. To quantify the absolute abundance of each unique TCRbeta CDR3 rearrangement, sequence reads were collapsed and filtered. For each sample, productive Simpson clonality was calculated as the square root of Simpson's diversity index across productive rearrangements. As stored in TCRdb, this immuneACCESS dataset retains in-frame rearrangements with V and J assigned. A fraction of the clones does not appear; measured against another copy, unresolved V genes explain less than half of the discrepancy, and the remainder lacks a known reason. The D gene and trimming were derived from the DNA, and the V and J assignments and clone size from that table. A total of fewer than 45,000 clones appear in this sample, approximately 88% of them only once. The top ten clonotypes cover 1% to 1.5% of the sample.

The rearrangement combines TRBV6-5 with TRBJ1-1; matching of 6 bases hints at TRBD1 as the D gene. The TCR comes from a woman between 35 and 50 years old with acute or convalescent COVID-19. Input material: peripheral blood. The CDR3 region: CAIRDTLNTEAFF. The DNA is TGTGCCATACGGGACACTCTGAACACTGAAGCTTTCTTT.